This T cell receptor (beta chain) was sequenced during a study of CD4+ T cells in melanoma. Per the germline V gene, CDR1 is SGHAT and CDR2 is FQDESV (reference sequence). V was clipped by 5 bases and J by 5 bases, with 18 bases between them. The CDR3 has 16 residues. Method: immunoSEQ multiplex PCR; TCRdb's copy keeps in-frame clones and lacks some. The sample has tens of thousands of clones, 78% seen once. Study conclusions and caveats: In melanoma, neoantigen-specific CD4+ T cells reportedly differed in differentiation state. A reported correlation linked neoantigen-specific CD4+ T cells to CD8+, macrophage and B cell function.

This clone has only a few counts. Its target is unknown. This receptor was obtained from a human donor with melanoma. The chain employs TRBV11-1 and TRBJ2-2; TRBD1 might be the D (5 bases). The CDR3 DNA sequence: TGTGCCAGCAGCCCGAGGACAATCCAAGGGACCGGGGAGCTGTTTTTT. It translates to CASSPRTIQGTGELFF.